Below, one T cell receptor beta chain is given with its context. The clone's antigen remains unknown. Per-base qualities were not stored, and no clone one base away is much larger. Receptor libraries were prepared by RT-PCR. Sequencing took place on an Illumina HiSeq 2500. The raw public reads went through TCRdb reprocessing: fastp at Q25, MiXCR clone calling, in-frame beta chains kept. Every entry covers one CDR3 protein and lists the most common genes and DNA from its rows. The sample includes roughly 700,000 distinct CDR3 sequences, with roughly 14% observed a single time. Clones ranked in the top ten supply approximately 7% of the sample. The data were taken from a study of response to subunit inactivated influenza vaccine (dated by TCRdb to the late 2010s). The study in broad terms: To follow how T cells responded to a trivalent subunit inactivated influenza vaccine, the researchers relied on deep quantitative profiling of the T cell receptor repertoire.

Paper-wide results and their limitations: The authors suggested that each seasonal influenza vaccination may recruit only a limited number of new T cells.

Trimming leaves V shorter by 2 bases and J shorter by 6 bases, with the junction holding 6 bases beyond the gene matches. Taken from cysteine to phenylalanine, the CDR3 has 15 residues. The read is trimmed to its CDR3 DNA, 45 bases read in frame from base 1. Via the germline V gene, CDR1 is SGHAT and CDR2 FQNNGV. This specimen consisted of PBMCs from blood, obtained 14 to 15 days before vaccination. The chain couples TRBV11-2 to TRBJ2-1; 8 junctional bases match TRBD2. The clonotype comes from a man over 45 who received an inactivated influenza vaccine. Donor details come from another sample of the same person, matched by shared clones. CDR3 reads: CASSLITGGANEQFF. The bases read TGTGCCAGCAGCTTAATCACGGGGGGGGCCAATGAGCAGTTCTTC.